The T cell receptor beta chain under discussion was sequenced for a study of blood T cell repertoires in COVID-19. Per the authors' pipeline: For nucleated cells, counts were estimated from reference gene primer amplification. Using immunoSEQ multiplex PCR, the repertoire was profiled, and TCRdb retains in-frame clones only, with some absent. The DNA gave D and trimming, while V, J and clone size come from that table. Altogether approximately 490,000 clones are present, about nine tenths being singletons, with the ten largest covering 6.5% to 9.5%. As to this clone: The same CDR3 arises from other DNA sequences in this sample as well.

Trimming cost V 4 bases and J 2 bases; bases outside gene matches: 11. The germline CDR1 and CDR2 sequences are SGHRS and YFSETQ. This CDR3 has 16 amino acids. Participants spanned ages about 18 to 90 years and resided in fewer than 30 US areas. Assignments of participants to cohorts depended upon their own reported clinical history. The recovered donors of Cohort 3 showed two negative PCRs, clearance, or symptom resolution. Material for sequencing was PBMCs or T cells enriched from blood (not recorded which). The receptor comes from a woman aged 60-75 years who had recovered from COVID-19. This chain links TRBV5-1 with TRBJ1-2; TRBD1 matches at 7 bases. CDR3: CASSRQGEGMNYGYTF. CDR3 coding DNA: TGCGCCAGCAGCAGACAGGGCGAGGGGATGAACTATGGCTACACCTTC. The full variable domain, with the rest looked up from reference TRBV5-1 and TRBJ1-2, is KAGVTQTPRYLIKTRGQQVTLSCSPISGHRSVSWYQQTPGQGLQFLFEYFSETQRNKGNFPGRFSGRQFSNSRSEMNVSTLELGDSALYLCASSRQGEGMNYGYTFGSGTRLTVV.